The present T cell receptor (beta chain) was sequenced within a study of cytomegalovirus exposure and HLA in healthy donors. Study-wide points: Analysis was carried out at a later point, and it linked a missense DCLRE1C variant to TCR beta V- and J-gene trimming. For presence/absence analyses, sequencing depth was assumed to be roughly uniform across donors. Among TCR beta chains, those listed as cytomegalovirus-associated numbered about 160.

To note about this clone: The antigen is unknown.

V gave up 4 bases and J gave up 11 bases, with 23 bases separating them. The CDR3 sequence is 14 residues long. Looked up from germline, CDR1 is GTSNPN and CDR2 is SVGIG (reference sequence). The study ran its PCR with 60 Vbeta and 13 Jbeta primers. Libraries were prepared by immunoSEQ multiplex PCR; TCRdb keeps only in-frame clonotypes and omits some of them. The table lists approximately 67,000 clones, roughly nine tenths of them singletons. The V call is TRBV30, the J call TRBJ2-5; TRBD2 might be the D (6 bases). Sample: PBMCs. The source of this sequence is a woman aged 25 to 39 in good health and CMV-seropositive. The CDR3 here is CAWTFGGSSEEQYF. The DNA for the CDR3 is TGTGCCTGGACTTTTGGGGGGAGCTCAGAAGAGCAGTACTTC.